One and the same sample provided the 11 T cell receptor beta chains below, sequenced in a study of T cells in Graves' hyperthyroidism and ophthalmopathy. Researchers took RNA transcripts and amplified the TCR beta CDR3 regions from them. Primed by the HTBI set, a first-round RT-PCR was run on the TCR CDR3. TCRdb processed the multiplex PCR reads anew with MiXCR; each CDR3 protein has one entry. The repertoire consists of about 340,000 distinct CDR3 sequences, with 18% occurring once and the leading ten covering under 55%. The sample comprised blood. These receptor sequences come from a woman aged 45 to 65 with Graves' hyperthyroidism.

This clonotype turned up a few times. The chain has TRBV12-3 or TRBV12-4 and TRBJ2-2; 8 positions agree with TRBD1. With 2 bases clipped from V and 5 bases from J, the junction kept 4 bases outside the gene matches. This CDR3 region has 15 residues. The CDR3 DNA is TGTGCCAGCAGTTTACAGGGGGCGCCTACCGGGGAGCTGTTTTTT. It encodes CASSLQGAPTGELFF.

Comments on this clonotype: A single base separates this from a much larger clone, so it may be a read error. The gene calls are TRBV12-3 or TRBV12-4 and TRBJ2-7; D is possibly TRBD1 (5 bases). This CDR3 has 14 residues. Deletions cut 6 bases from V and 5 bases from J, with 17 bases between. The DNA for the CDR3 is TGTGCCAGCAGCTCCCGGCAGGGCGCCCACGAGCAGTACTTC. It encodes CASSSRQGAHEQYF.

Many counts were recorded for this clonotype. The chain uses TRBV29-1 and TRBJ2-1; D remains ambiguous. This CDR3 is built from 15 residues. With 4 bases removed from V and 2 bases from J, the gap between germline ends came to 15 bases. Per the germline V gene, CDR1 is SQVTM and CDR2 is ANQGSEA. This CDR3 reads CSVVGGVLTYNEQFF. The CDR3 coding sequence is TGCAGCGTTGTGGGTGGGGTACTCACCTACAATGAGCAGTTCTTC.

This clonotype occurred many times. V is TRBV12-3 or TRBV12-4 and J is TRBJ1-1; D unresolved. V dropped 1 base and J dropped 5 bases, with 11 bases sitting between them. This CDR3 spans 14 amino acids. The CDR3 loop reads CASSLDSWGTEAFF. CDR3 sequence (DNA): TGTGCCAGCAGTTTAGATTCGTGGGGAACTGAAGCTTTCTTT.

In DNA form, the CDR3 reads TGCGCCAGCAGCTTGGGGGACAGGGACACCGGGGAGCTGTTTTTT. Amino acid sequence: CASSLGDRDTGELFF. This chain connects TRBV5-1 to TRBJ2-2, with TRBD1 matching over 9 bases. Germline trimming cut 0 bases from V and 3 bases from J; bases unmatched to any gene: 0. Germline V gives CDR1 SGHRS, CDR2 YFSETQ. This CDR3 contains 15 residues.

This clonotype was detected a few times. The DNA for the CDR3 is TGTGCCAGCAGTCGCCTCCATTCCACAGATACGCAGTATTTT. Translated: CASSRLHSTDTQYF. The V gene is TRBV6-1, the J gene TRBJ2-3; D unclear. Looked up from germline, CDR1 is MNHNS and CDR2 is SASEGT. Trimming removed 5 bases at V and 2 bases at J, with 11 bases between. The CDR3 consists of 14 residues.

The V gene is TRBV19, the J gene TRBJ1-5; perhaps TRBD1 as D (5 bases). The CDR3 length is 14 residues. V lost 9 bases to trimming and J lost 7 bases, with 19 bases between them. From germline, CDR1 is LNHDA and CDR2 SQIVND (reference sequence). DNA for the CDR3: TGTGCCAGCGCCGCCCTCGGGGGAGGACAGCCCCAGCATTTT. As protein: CASAALGGGQPQHF.

The sample holds a few counts of this clonotype. The gene calls are TRBV7-3 and TRBJ1-1; possibly TRBD1 for D (5 bases). Germline V gives CDR1 SGHTA, CDR2 FQGTGA. This CDR3 comprises 13 residues. V lost 5 bases, J lost 6 bases, and 13 bases lay in between. CDR3 sequence: CASSPGGRAEAFF. In nucleotides, the CDR3 is TGTGCCAGCAGCCCGGGGGGTAGGGCTGAAGCTTTCTTT.

The sample holds many counts of this clonotype. The chain recombines TRBV11-2 with TRBJ2-1; TRBD2 matches at 7 bases. CDR3 size: 16 residues. The germline CDR1 and CDR2 sequences are SGHAT and FQNNGV. V lost 5 bases, J lost 2 bases, and 9 bases stayed unmatched. CDR3 DNA: TGTGCCAGCAGCCCTAGGGACTATTTGGCCTACAATGAGCAGTTCTTC. It codes for CASSPRDYLAYNEQFF.

This clonotype occurred many times. The rearrangement links TRBV20-1 to TRBJ1-4, with D perhaps TRBD1 (5 bases). From germline, CDR1 is DFQATT and CDR2 SNEGSKA (reference sequence). This CDR3 is built from 13 residues. V was clipped by 6 bases and J by 6 bases, with 14 bases between them. CDR3 in amino acids: CSALDSSHEKLFF. Written as DNA, the CDR3 is TGCAGTGCCCTCGACAGTAGCCATGAAAAACTGTTTTTT.

This clonotype was found a few times. The chain is built from TRBV7-3 and TRBJ2-1, with TRBD1 identical over 8 bases. Germline V CDR1 and CDR2: SGHTA, FQGTGA. The CDR3 runs to 15 residues. J was trimmed by 2 bases and V by 5 bases; bases with no gene match: 5. The CDR3 nucleotides read TGTGCCAGCAGCCGGGACAGGAGGCCCTACAATGAGCAGTTCTTC. Its protein is CASSRDRRPYNEQFF. The full variable domain, its missing parts supplied by reference TRBV7-3 and TRBJ2-1, is GAGVSQTPSNKVTEKGKYVELRCDPISGHTALYWYRQSLGQGPEFLIYFQGTGAADDSGLPNDRFFAVRPEGSVSTLKIQRTERGDSAVYLCASSRDRRPYNEQFFGPGTRLTVL.